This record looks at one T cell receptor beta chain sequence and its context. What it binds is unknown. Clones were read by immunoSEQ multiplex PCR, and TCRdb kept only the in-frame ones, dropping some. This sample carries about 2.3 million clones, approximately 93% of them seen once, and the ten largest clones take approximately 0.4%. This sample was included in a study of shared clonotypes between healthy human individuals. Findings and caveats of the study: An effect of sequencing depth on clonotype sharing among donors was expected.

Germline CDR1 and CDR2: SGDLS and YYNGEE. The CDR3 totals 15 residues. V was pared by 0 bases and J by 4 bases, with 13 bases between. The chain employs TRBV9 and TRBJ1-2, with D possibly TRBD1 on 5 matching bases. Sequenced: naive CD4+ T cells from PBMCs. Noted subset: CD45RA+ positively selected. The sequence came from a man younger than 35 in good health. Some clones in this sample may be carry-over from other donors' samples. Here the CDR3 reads CASSVALSGTYGYTF. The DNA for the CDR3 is TGTGCCAGCAGCGTAGCCCTTTCAGGGACCTATGGCTACACCTTC. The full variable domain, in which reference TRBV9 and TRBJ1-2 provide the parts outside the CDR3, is DSGVTQTPKHLITATGQRVTLRCSPRSGDLSVYWYQQSLDQGLQFLIQYYNGEERAKGNILERFSAQQFPDLHSELNLSSLELGDSALYFCASSVALSGTYGYTFGSGTRLTVV.